This T cell receptor (beta chain) was sequenced in a study of blood T cell repertoires in COVID-19. Study summary: Samples came from the United States, Italy and Spain, spanning acute and convalescent COVID-19. T cells, B-cell-depleted T cells, or PBMCs supplied cDNA or gDNA.

CDR3 length: 16 residues. V lost 7 bases, J lost 2 bases, and 14 bases stayed unmatched. Germline-derived CDR1 and CDR2 are MDHEN and SYDVKM. Original analysis: Cell counts per sample came from amplifying reference gene primers. The protocol was immunoSEQ multiplex PCR, while the TCRdb copy is restricted to in-frame clones and leaves out a portion. That table furnishes V, J and clone size, whereas the DNA furnished D and trimming. Among around 230,000 clones, approximately 82% were seen once, and the ten largest hold 2.5% to 3%. The receptor was isolated from a woman in her 70s with active or convalescent COVID-19. Sequenced material: peripheral blood. The V call is TRBV28, the J call TRBJ2-7; 7 positions match TRBD1. CDR3 nucleotides: TGTGCCAGCACCTCCGCCGGCGGTCAGGGGGCCTACGAGCAGTACTTC. Amino acids: CASTSAGGQGAYEQYF.